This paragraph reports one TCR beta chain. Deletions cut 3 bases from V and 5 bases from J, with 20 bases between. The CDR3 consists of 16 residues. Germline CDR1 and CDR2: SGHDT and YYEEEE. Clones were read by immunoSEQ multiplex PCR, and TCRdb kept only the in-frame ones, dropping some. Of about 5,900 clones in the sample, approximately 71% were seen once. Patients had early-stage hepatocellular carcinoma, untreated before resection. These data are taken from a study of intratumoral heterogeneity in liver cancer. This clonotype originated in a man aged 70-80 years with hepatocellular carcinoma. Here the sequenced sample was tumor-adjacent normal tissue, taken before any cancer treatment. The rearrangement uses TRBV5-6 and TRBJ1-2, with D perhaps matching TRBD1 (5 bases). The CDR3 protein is CASSSPHRDLKYGYTF. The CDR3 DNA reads TGTGCCAGCAGCTCTCCTCACCGGGACTTAAAATATGGCTACACCTTC.